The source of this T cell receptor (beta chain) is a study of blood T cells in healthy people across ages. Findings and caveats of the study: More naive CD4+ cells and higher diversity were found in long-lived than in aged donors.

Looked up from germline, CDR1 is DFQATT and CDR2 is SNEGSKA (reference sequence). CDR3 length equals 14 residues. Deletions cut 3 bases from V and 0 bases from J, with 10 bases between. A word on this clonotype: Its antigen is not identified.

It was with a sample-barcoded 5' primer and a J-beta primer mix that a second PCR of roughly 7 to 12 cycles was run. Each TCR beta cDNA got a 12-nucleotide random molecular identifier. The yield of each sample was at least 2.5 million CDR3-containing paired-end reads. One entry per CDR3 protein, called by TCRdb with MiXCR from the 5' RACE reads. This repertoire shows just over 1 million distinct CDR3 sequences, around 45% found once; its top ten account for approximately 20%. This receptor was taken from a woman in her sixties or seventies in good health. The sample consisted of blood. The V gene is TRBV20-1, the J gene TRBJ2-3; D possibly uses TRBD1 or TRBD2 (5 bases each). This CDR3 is CSARGETSTDTQYF. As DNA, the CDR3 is TGCAGTGCTAGGGGGGAGACGAGCACAGATACGCAGTATTTT.